This TCR beta chain came from a study of cytomegalovirus exposure and HLA in healthy donors (dated by TCRdb to about 2017). Notes on the research overall: According to an earlier analysis of a few hundred of the donors, some 170 million T cells yielded 117 million unique TCR beta sequences and about 300 Gb of sequence data. Roughly 300 gigabases of sequencing data and about 92 million unique TCR sequences made up an early release that covered approximately 700 HLA-typed donors. The genetic ancestry cluster associated with self-reported Caucasian donors included around four fifths of the roughly 400 genotyped donors. The aim of the study was to test whether cataloging public T cell receptors could identify signatures of past pathogen exposure. Using immunosequencing, the study profiled T cell repertoires from about 650 subjects and related those repertoires to cytomegalovirus serostatus. Besides the first cohort of some 670 subjects, a separate validation cohort made up of some 110 different subjects was used. The study combined high-throughput TCR immunosequencing, statistical association of individual TCRs with disease status, and machine learning to predict cytomegalovirus infection status. A later analysis re-examined previously published TCR beta repertoires from over 500 donors and added high-resolution HLA genotyping to investigate patterns of TCR occurrence. Rather than using new phenotypic data, the later analysis identified candidate immune exposures from TCR beta sequences and from how often those sequences occurred across donors. In an earlier analysis of about 590 of the donors, high-throughput TCR beta sequencing was used to judge whether each TCR beta V gene segment behaved as functional or pseudogenic. Donor age, sex, ethnicity and CMV serostatus were collected together with the repertoire data. Genome-wide SNP genotypes for about three fifths of the 666 donors were used in a later genetic analysis, which treated that subset as a discovery cohort. Every discovery cohort repertoire had been produced on one sequencing platform. HLA typing included class I and class II loci at four-digit resolution. The number of typed donors differed by locus: about 620-640 for A, B, C, DRB1 and DQB1; 522 for DQA1; some 590 for DPA1; and some 470 for DPB1. Because of strong linkage in the cohort, a few DR-DQ haplotypes were treated as single units for association and clustering. On average, roughly 250,000 unique TCR beta nucleotide sequences were sequenced per donor among several hundred genotyped donors of the cohort, with roughly 18% of those sequences being non-productive.

The paper as a whole reports these results and caveats: For the cohort, immune exposure information was limited to CMV serostatus. The classifier was reported to diagnose cytomegalovirus status with high specificity and sensitivity in both the original cohort and the validation cohort. In a later analysis, most CMV-associated TCR beta chains were found to appear HLA-restricted, with HLA associations seemingly driven largely by CMV exposure. An earlier analysis of around 600 of the donors showed that most TCR beta V segments appeared in productive rearrangements either about 90% or about 30% of the time, which broadly matched IMGT annotations. V-gene and J-gene trimming of TCR beta chains was associated with a missense DCLRE1C variant in a later genetic analysis, and the association was replicated in an independent cohort. It was suggested by the authors that the approach could potentially be generalized to other disease states and immunological phenotypes. According to a later analysis, TCR association rates differed among HLA loci, with DRB1 alleles showing the most associated TCRs and HLA-C alleles showing the fewest. While some public TCRs were present in many individuals, most TCR sequences turned up only very rarely across donors. Some IMGT-functional V segments, including TRBV6-2 and TRBV6-3, could not be distinguished by the 87-base-pair reads and were therefore excluded. The study listed 164 TCR beta chains as associated with cytomegalovirus. Because HLA typing was missing for some donors at each locus, association tests included only the typed subset. A further reported finding was that TCR beta sequences accurately predicted the HLA-A and HLA-B alleles for most subjects in the first cohort. A cluster of highly shared sequence variants was judged likely to represent a technical artifact of the sequencing pipeline. Presence/absence analyses assumed roughly uniform sequencing depth across donors, an assumption that may not hold. In vitro tests confirmed that three of the cytomegalovirus-associated TCR beta chains recognize cytomegalovirus antigens. According to a later genetic analysis, donors in an Asian-associated ancestry cluster had fewer N-insertions in productive TCRs than the roughly 700-donor mean. A later analysis reported that several top co-occurrence clusters appeared linked to parvovirus B19, influenza, CMV and Epstein-Barr virus. Linkage disequilibrium might explain the correlated functional status among segregating V segments, but an unknown experimental factor could not be excluded. The cohort was sequenced for TCR beta chains only, and without alpha or paired-chain data the features that could be detected were limited. When HLA alleles, especially DR and DQ, strongly co-occurred, TCR associations were difficult to assign to individual alleles. Some 16 rarely observed V segments, including chromosome 9 orphons, were excluded from the earlier analysis of about 600 of the donors because counts were too low. Compared with equally common non-associated chains, HLA-associated TCR beta chains in a later analysis were more clonally expanded and had lower generation probabilities. In a later analysis, some 17,000 TCR beta sequences were associated with specific HLA alleles at a false discovery rate of 0.05.

The cohort was made up of approximately 700 healthy bone marrow donors. All cohort members were sampled while nominally healthy, although unrecorded immune exposures were likely present. The donor tested CMV seronegative, placing the donor among the 350 to 400 seronegative members of the cohort. Each donor provided a peripheral blood sample, and peripheral blood mononuclear cells were used for TCR beta sequencing. The Qiagen DNeasy Blood Extraction Kit was used to extract genomic DNA from the blood cell samples. The library was built by means of the immunoSEQ multiplex PCR assay. The multiplex PCR relied on a mix of 60 forward primers for TCR Vbeta segments and 13 reverse primers for TCR Jbeta segments. The CDR3 region of rearranged TCR beta genes was amplified from genomic DNA by a multiplex PCR assay. The Illumina HiSeq System was used to sequence the amplified TCR beta libraries as 87-base-pair reads. Per the original workflow: A later analysis tallied roughly 76 million unique TCR beta chains across the 700 or so repertoires, and about 12 million of those chains were shared by two or more donors. Raw reads were error-corrected and collapsed into unique sequences with a nearest-neighbor algorithm that merged closely related sequences to remove PCR and sequencing errors. V, D and J gene segments were assigned by aligning CDR3 sequences to IMGT reference sequences. For a sequence to be retained, a match of at least six nucleotides was required to both a V gene segment and a J gene segment. Rearrangements were classified as productive when the CDR3 lacked stop codons and remained in frame with V and J, and all other rearrangements were classified as non-productive. Following IMGT convention, CDR3 was defined as the stretch from the second conserved V-encoded cysteine to the conserved J-encoded phenylalanine. Sequences without an unambiguous match to a single V gene segment were excluded from the earlier analysis of almost 600 of the donors. An earlier analysis of just under 600 of the donors called V segments functional above 56.7% productive rearrangements and segregating when the between-donor standard deviation exceeded 5%. A statistical classification framework was built to diagnose cytomegalovirus status from the catalog of TCR beta chain sequences. V and J gene assignment, in a later analysis, came from comparing TCR nucleotide sequences with IMGT/GENE-DB human TR gene sequences. In a later analysis, CDR3 sequences and most-parsimonious VDJ recombination scenarios were assigned using the TCRdist pipeline. In a later analysis, each TCR beta chain was defined by its CDR3 amino acid sequence together with its V-gene family, and reads without a unique V-gene family were excluded. As a way to deal with suspected cross-contamination and a sequencing artifact, a later analysis dropped over 550 nucleotide sequences that were highly shared and had low generation probability. For each public chain, a later analysis derived a clonal expansion index from normalized ranks of inferred template counts within each repertoire. A later analysis computed generation probabilities with a VDJ recombination model fitted to out-of-frame rearrangements, and checked the results against IGoR. A later analysis scored TCR-TCR, TCR-HLA and TCR-CMV co-occurrence with hypergeometric tests, applying a repertoire-size bias correction to TCR pairs. False discovery rates were estimated in a later analysis by permuting HLA or CMV assignments 20 times. In a later analysis, co-occurring TCRs were grouped using DBSCAN, and TCRdist sequence similarity was added for clustering within HLA-allele-positive subsets. For co-occurrence clustering, repertoires with fewer than 30,000 or more than 120,000 public chains were excluded, along with roughly 5 repertoires with anomalous nucleotide sharing. Imported from immuneACCESS, the table was reduced by TCRdb to in-frame sequences with V and J called. These copies leave out some clones; in studies compared against another copy, an unresolved V gene accounts for under half, and the cause of the remainder is not known. The V and J calls and clone size come from that table; D and trimming were worked out from the DNA. A total of about 170,000 clones appear in this sample, approximately 80% of them only once. The ten top clones hold 0.95% to 1.5% of the sample.

This clone was detected only a few times. The antigen it binds to is not known. Base qualities were left out, and no much larger clone turns up one base away. The CDR3 numbers 15 residues from cysteine through phenylalanine. Only the CDR3 DNA is retained, 45 bases long and in frame from the first base. V and J lose 0 bases and 5 bases, and a span of 8 bases separates them. Reading the germline V gene gives CDR1 MNHEY and CDR2 SVGAGI. The V gene is TRBV6-5 and the J gene is TRBJ1-6, and perhaps TRBD1 as D gene, on 6 matching bases. Sample: PBMCs. The TCR comes from a boy aged 2 to 10 in good health and CMV-seronegative. Here is the DNA: TGTGCCAGCAGTTACTCGGCAGGGGATAATTCACCCCTCCACTTT. This sequence encodes CASSYSAGDNSPLHF.